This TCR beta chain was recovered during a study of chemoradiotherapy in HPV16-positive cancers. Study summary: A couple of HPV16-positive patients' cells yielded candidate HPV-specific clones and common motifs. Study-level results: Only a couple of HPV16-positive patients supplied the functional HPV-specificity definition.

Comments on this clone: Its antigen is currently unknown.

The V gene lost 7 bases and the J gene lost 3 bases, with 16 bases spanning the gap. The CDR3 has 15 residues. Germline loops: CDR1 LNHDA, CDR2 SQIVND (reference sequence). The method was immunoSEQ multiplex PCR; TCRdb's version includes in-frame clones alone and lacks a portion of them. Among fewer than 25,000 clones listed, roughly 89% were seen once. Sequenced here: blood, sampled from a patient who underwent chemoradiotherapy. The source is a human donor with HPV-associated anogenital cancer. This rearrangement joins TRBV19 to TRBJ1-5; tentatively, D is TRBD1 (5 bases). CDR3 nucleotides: TGTGCCAGTACTGTGGGGGGGGGATCCAATCAGCCCCAGCATTTT. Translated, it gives CASTVGGGSNQPQHF.